These 15 T cell receptor beta chains share one sample of origin, sequenced in a study of T cell responses to AZD1222 COVID-19 vaccine. Only in-frame clones appear in the TCRdb table, and some are missing; sequencing was by immunoSEQ multiplex PCR. The table shows 80,000 to 90,000 clones, with around 90% occurring only once. Sample: peripheral blood, taken on day 0 of AZD1222 vaccination. The receptors were gathered from an adult in good health.

This rearrangement joins TRBV28 to TRBJ1-5; 9 nucleotides match TRBD1. J lost 5 bases, V lost 4 bases, and 6 bases had no gene match. The CDR3 has 15 amino acids. CDR1 is MDHEN, CDR2 SYDVKM, per germline. CDR3 DNA: TGTGCCAGCAGTTCCGGACAGGGGTCGTATCAGCCCCAGCATTTT. Translating it yields CASSSGQGSYQPQHF.

The CDR3 region is CATSRGRDTEAFF. CDR3 bases: TGTGCCACCAGCAGGGGCAGAGACACTGAAGCTTTCTTT. The chain couples TRBV15 to TRBJ1-1, with D unclear. V was trimmed by 3 bases and J by 3 bases, leaving 8 bases between them. The CDR3 sequence is 13 residues long. Germline-derived CDR1 and CDR2 are LNHNV and YYDKDF (reference sequence). Supplemented by reference TRBV15 and TRBJ1-1, the full variable domain reads DAMVIQNPRYQVTQFGKPVTLSCSQTLNHNVMYWYQQKSSQAPKLLFHYYDKDFNNEADTPDNFQSRRPNTSFCFLDIRSPGLGDTAMYLCATSRGRDTEAFFGQGTRLTVV.

This clone is a singleton in its sample. The rearrangement uses TRBV19 and TRBJ2-5; 12 bases map to TRBD1. Germline CDR1 LNHDA, CDR2 SQIVND (reference sequence). The V segment lost 3 bases and the J segment 5 bases; nucleotides outside the gene matches: 7. The CDR3 spans 16 residues. CDR3 in DNA: TGTGCCAGTAGTATCGGGGGGACAGGGGGCAGGGAGACCCAGTACTTC. Translating gives CASSIGGTGGRETQYF.

This CDR3 is CASSDTSGAEQFF. In nucleotides, the CDR3 is TGCGCCAGCAGCGATACTAGCGGGGCTGAGCAGTTCTTC. The chain recombines TRBV5-1 with TRBJ2-1, with TRBD2 matching over 10 bases. The germline V gene encodes CDR1 SGHRS and CDR2 YFSETQ. This CDR3 is built from 13 residues. V shed 4 bases and J 9 bases; nucleotides not matched to a gene: 4.

The V call is TRBV7-9, the J call TRBJ2-3, with D perhaps matching TRBD2 (6 bases). V shed 6 bases and J shed 1 base, with 17 bases lying between them. Germline V gene sequence: CDR1 SEHNR, CDR2 FQNEAQ (reference sequence). This CDR3 has 16 amino acids. CDR3 sequence: CASSPGGGTRTDTQYF. DNA of the CDR3: TGTGCCAGCAGTCCCGGAGGCGGGACTCGCACAGATACGCAGTATTTT.

This clone was seen a few times. The rearrangement joins TRBV6-5 to TRBJ1-2, with TRBD1 identical over 9 bases. CDR3 length: 14 residues. Trimming at V came to 6 bases and at J to 8 bases, leaving 10 bases not matched to a gene. Per the germline V gene, CDR1 is MNHEY and CDR2 is SVGAGI. The DNA of the CDR3 is TGTGCCAGCAGCGCTGGGACAGGGACTGGAGGCTACACCTTC. Residues: CASSAGTGTGGYTF.

This chain uses TRBV3-1 (or the pseudogene TRBV3-2) with TRBJ1-6; D is perhaps TRBD1 (6 bases). Germline V lookup: CDR1 LGHDT, CDR2 YNNKEL (reference sequence). The CDR3 consists of 13 residues. V lost 1 base and J 10 bases, leaving 8 bases between the germline ends. CDR3 DNA sequence: TGTGCCAGCAGCCAAGTGGGGGCCTCACCCCTCCACTTT. Translating it yields CASSQVGASPLHF.

The count of this clone is one. The rearrangement uses TRBV27 and TRBJ1-6, with 7 bases lining up with TRBD1. V trimming: 5 bases; J trimming: 5 bases; junction bases outside the gene matches: 3. Germline-derived CDR1 and CDR2 are MNHEY and SMNVEV (reference sequence). The CDR3 is 14 amino acids. The CDR3: CASSLTGNNSPLHF. CDR3 bases: TGTGCCAGCAGTCTGACAGGGAATAATTCACCCCTCCACTTT.

The V call is TRBV6-6, the J call TRBJ1-5; D not certain. CDR1 and CDR2 from the germline V gene are MNHNY and SVGAGI (reference sequence). The CDR3 contains 12 residues. The V gene lost 4 bases and the J gene lost 7 bases, with 8 bases spanning the gap. DNA of the CDR3: TGTGCCAGCAGTTTTCGTGAGCAGCCCCAGCATTTT. Protein sequence: CASSFREQPQHF.

This clone was picked up one time. This chain joins TRBV10-2 and TRBJ2-7, with 7 bases identical to TRBD1. V dropped 5 bases and J dropped 5; count of bases not matched to a gene: 9. The germline gives CDR1 WSHSY, CDR2 SAAADI. This CDR3 has 14 residues. CDR3 loop: CASSFGDRADEQYF. In DNA form, the CDR3 reads TGCGCCAGCAGTTTTGGAGACAGGGCCGACGAGCAGTACTTC.

In this sample, this clone turned up once. The J gene is TRBJ2-7, the V gene TRBV19; either TRBD1 or TRBD2 may fit D (5 bases each). CDR1 LNHDA and CDR2 SQIVND come from the germline V gene (reference sequence). The CDR3 totals 13 residues. V lost 9 bases and J 0 bases, leaving 12 bases between the germline ends. The CDR3 DNA reads as TGTGCCAGCCGGGACGGTGGCTCCTACGAGCAGTACTTC. Protein: CASRDGGSYEQYF.

The chain joins TRBV6-5 to TRBJ2-3; D is unresolved. The V gene's germline CDR1 is MNHEY and CDR2 SVGAGI. CDR3 length: 12 residues. V lost 6 bases and J 2 bases, leaving 6 bases between the germline ends. CDR3 in amino acids: CASRTSTDTQYF. CDR3 nucleotide sequence: TGTGCCAGCAGGACATCCACAGATACGCAGTATTTT.

The chain uses TRBV5-1 and TRBJ2-1; D unresolved. V was shortened by 2 bases and J by 8 bases, with 8 bases between the two germline ends. This CDR3 comprises 12 residues. In germline, CDR1 is SGHRS, CDR2 YFSETQ. CDR3 DNA: TGCGCCAGCAGCTTATCGGGTGATGAGCAGTTCTTC. Translating it yields CASSLSGDEQFF. The variable domain in full, with the rest retrieved from reference TRBV5-1 and TRBJ2-1, is KAGVTQTPRYLIKTRGQQVTLSCSPISGHRSVSWYQQTPGQGLQFLFEYFSETQRNKGNFPGRFSGRQFSNSRSEMNVSTLELGDSALYLCASSLSGDEQFFGPGTRLTVL.

V is TRBV11-2 and J is TRBJ1-1; 8 bases align to TRBD1. Unmatched junction bases numbered 7, after V lost 2 bases and J lost 5 bases. CDR1 SGHAT and CDR2 FQNNGV come from the germline V gene. The CDR3 is 15 amino acids. CDR3 loop: CASSLITGGWTEAFF. The CDR3, as DNA: TGTGCCAGCAGCTTAATAACAGGGGGTTGGACTGAAGCTTTCTTT.

CDR3 sequence: CASTRGGQAYSNQPQHF. The CDR3 nucleotides are TGTGCCAGTACTCGAGGTGGACAGGCCTATAGCAATCAGCCCCAGCATTTT. V is TRBV19 and J is TRBJ1-5; TRBD1 matches 7 bases. The germline V gene encodes CDR1 LNHDA and CDR2 SQIVND (reference sequence). Trimming cost V 7 bases and J 0 bases; bases outside gene matches: 12. The CDR3 runs to 17 residues.